The 9 T cell receptor beta chains reported below all come from one sample, sequenced in a study of T-cell reconstitution after alpha-beta-depleted transplantation in children. Library preparation (for TCRbeta) was performed with unique molecular identifiers. From the PCR reads, TCRdb called clonotypes with MiXCR, one entry per CDR3 protein. The repertoire holds around 580,000 distinct CDR3 sequences, 27% seen once, with around a third in the top ten. The sample was PBMCs, taken before TCRalphabeta/CD19-depleted stem cell transplant. The receptor source for this set is a boy in the first two years of life with Wiskott-Aldrich syndrome, due to receive a stem cell transplant.

This clonotype showed up just once. The V and J genes are TRBV6-5 and TRBJ2-1; D is undetermined. Germline CDR1 is MNHEY and CDR2 is SVGAGI. V gave up 0 bases and J gave up 5 bases, with 14 bases separating them. The CDR3 sequence is 16 residues long. The CDR3 sequence: CASSYSSQILNNEQFF. CDR3 in DNA: TGTGCCAGCAGTTACTCGAGCCAGATCCTAAACAATGAGCAGTTCTTC.

This clonotype was counted a few times. The DNA for the CDR3 is TGTGCCAGCAGCTTAGGGACTAGCGGGAACGCCAAACAGTACGAGCAGTACTTC. Amino acids: CASSLGTSGNAKQYEQYF. The gene calls are TRBV11-2 and TRBJ2-7; TRBD2 matches 12 bases. The CDR3 is 18 residues long. V lost 1 base to trimming and J lost 4 bases; unmatched junction nucleotides: 11. CDR1 is SGHAT and CDR2 is FQNNGV in the germline V gene.

This clonotype was recorded a few times. The CDR3 region is CSARIGQGYEQYF. CDR3 bases: TGCAGTGCTAGAATCGGACAGGGGTACGAGCAGTACTTC. The chain is built from TRBV20-1 and TRBJ2-7; the match to TRBD1 covers 9 bases. After removal of 2 bases from V and 4 bases from J, the junction contained 3 bases not matched to a gene. Germline V lookup: CDR1 DFQATT, CDR2 SNEGSKA (reference sequence). The CDR3 spans 13 residues.

A few counts support this clonotype. The V and J genes are TRBV7-2 and TRBJ1-1; TRBD1 aligns across 10 bases. Germline V gene data show CDR1 as SGHTA and CDR2 as FQGNSA. The CDR3 contains 13 residues. Losses at the gene ends were 5 bases for V and 7 bases for J; bases not matched to a gene: 4. CDR3 protein: CASSPDRGFEAFF. The CDR3 DNA sequence: TGTGCCAGCAGCCCGGACAGGGGGTTTGAAGCTTTCTTT.

A few counts support this clonotype. The chain recombines TRBV5-1 with TRBJ2-1, with D maybe TRBD2 (5 bases). The CDR3 loop spans 16 amino acids. CDR1 is SGHRS and CDR2 is YFSETQ in the germline V gene. Deletions cut 4 bases from V and 5 bases from J, with 19 bases between. This chain's CDR3 is CASSPGTRLGDNEQFF. The CDR3 DNA follows: TGCGCCAGCAGCCCAGGAACTAGATTGGGCGACAATGAGCAGTTCTTC.

The chain uses TRBV7-9 and TRBJ1-2; D gene unclear. V was pared by 0 bases and J by 6 bases, with 11 bases between. This CDR3 has 14 amino acids. In germline, CDR1 is SEHNR, CDR2 FQNEAQ (reference sequence). CDR3 DNA: TGTGCCAGCAGCTTAGCGCTTTTGGCAGATGGCTACACCTTC. This gives the protein CASSLALLADGYTF.

This chain connects TRBV29-1 to TRBJ1-1; D is unclear. This CDR3 has 13 residues. Looked up from germline, CDR1 is SQVTM and CDR2 is ANQGSEA. The V end lost 4 bases, the J end lost 1 base, and 10 bases lay between the germline ends. The CDR3 is CSVVRGGNTEAFF. CDR3 sequence (DNA): TGCAGCGTTGTTCGGGGTGGGAACACTGAAGCTTTCTTT.

The V call is TRBV7-6, the J call TRBJ2-3, with 9 positions matching TRBD2. This CDR3 has 16 residues. The J segment lost 0 bases and the V segment lost 2 bases, leaving 3 bases of the junction unmatched. CDR1 and CDR2 (germline): SGHVS, FNYEAQ. The CDR3 sequence: CASSLKAGGSTDTQYF. The CDR3 DNA sequence: TGTGCCAGCAGCTTAAAAGCGGGGGGTAGCACAGATACGCAGTATTTT.

DNA of the CDR3: TGTGCCAGCAGTCCTTTACTAGCGGCTAACACAGATACGCAGTATTTT. Translating it yields CASSPLLAANTDTQYF. The rearrangement joins TRBV9 to TRBJ2-3, with 8 bases aligning to TRBD2. The junction had 10 bases not matched to a gene; V was cut back by 5 bases and J by 2 bases. The CDR3 runs to 16 residues. Germline V gene data show CDR1 as SGDLS and CDR2 as YYNGEE.